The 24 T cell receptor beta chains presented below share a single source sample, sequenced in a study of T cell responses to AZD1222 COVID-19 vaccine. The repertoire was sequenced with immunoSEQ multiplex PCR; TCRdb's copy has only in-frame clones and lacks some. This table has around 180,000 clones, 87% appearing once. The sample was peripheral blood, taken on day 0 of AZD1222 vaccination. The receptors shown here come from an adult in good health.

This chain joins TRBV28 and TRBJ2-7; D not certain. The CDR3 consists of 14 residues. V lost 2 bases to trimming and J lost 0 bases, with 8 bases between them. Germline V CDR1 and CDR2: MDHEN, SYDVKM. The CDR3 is CASSLHGSSYEQYF. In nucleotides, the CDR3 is TGTGCCAGCAGTTTACATGGCAGCTCCTACGAGCAGTACTTC.

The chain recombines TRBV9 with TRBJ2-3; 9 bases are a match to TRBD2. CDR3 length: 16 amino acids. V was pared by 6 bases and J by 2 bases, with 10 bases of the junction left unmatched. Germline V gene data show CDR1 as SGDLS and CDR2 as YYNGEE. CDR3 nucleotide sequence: TGTGCCAGCACCCCGTCTGCGGGAGGGATCACAGATACGCAGTATTTT. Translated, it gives CASTPSAGGITDTQYF.

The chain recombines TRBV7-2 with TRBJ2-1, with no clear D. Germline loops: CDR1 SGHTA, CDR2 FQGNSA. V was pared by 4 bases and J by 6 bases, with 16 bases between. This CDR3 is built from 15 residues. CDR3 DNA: TGTGCCAGCAGCTCCAAAAAGGCCTCGTCCAATGAGCAGTTCTTC. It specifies CASSSKKASSNEQFF.

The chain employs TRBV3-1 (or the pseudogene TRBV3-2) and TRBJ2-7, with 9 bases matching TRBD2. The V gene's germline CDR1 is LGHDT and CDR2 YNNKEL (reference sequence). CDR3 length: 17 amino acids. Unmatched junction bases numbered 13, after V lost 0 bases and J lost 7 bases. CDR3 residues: CASSQELVGGRAQEQYF. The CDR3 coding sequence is TGTGCCAGCAGCCAAGAGCTCGTAGGCGGGAGGGCCCAAGAGCAGTACTTC.

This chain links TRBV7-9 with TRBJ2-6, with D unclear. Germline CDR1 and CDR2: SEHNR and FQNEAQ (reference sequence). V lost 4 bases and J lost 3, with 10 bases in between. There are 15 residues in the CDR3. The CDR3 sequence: CASSSRKFGANVLTF. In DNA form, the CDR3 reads TGTGCCAGCAGCTCAAGGAAATTTGGGGCCAACGTCCTGACTTTC.

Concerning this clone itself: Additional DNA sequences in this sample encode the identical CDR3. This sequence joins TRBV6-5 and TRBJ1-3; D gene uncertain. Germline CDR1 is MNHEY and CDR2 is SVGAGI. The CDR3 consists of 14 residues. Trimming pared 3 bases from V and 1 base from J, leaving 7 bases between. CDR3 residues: CASSYDGSGNTIYF. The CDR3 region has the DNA TGTGCCAGCAGTTATGATGGTTCTGGAAACACCATATATTTT.

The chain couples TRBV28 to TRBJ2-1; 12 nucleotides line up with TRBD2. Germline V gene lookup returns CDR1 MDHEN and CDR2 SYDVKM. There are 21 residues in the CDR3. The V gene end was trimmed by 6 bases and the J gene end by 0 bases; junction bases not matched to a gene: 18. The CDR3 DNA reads TGTGCCAGCAGAACCCCCTCTAGCGGGAGGGCCTCGCGTGGCTCCTACAATGAGCAGTTCTTC. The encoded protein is CASRTPSSGRASRGSYNEQFF.

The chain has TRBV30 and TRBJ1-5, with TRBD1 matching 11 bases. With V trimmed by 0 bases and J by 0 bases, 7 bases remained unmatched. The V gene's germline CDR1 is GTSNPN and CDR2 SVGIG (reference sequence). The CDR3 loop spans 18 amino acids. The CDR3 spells CAWSVPDRGLISNQPQHF. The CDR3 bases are TGTGCCTGGAGTGTACCGGACAGGGGGCTGATTAGCAATCAGCCCCAGCATTTT.

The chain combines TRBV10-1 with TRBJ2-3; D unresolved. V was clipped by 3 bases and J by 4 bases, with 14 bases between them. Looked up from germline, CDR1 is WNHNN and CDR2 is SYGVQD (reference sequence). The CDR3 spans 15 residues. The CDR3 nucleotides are TGCGCCAGCAGTGATGGTGGGGTAGGCGCAGATACGCAGTATTTT. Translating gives CASSDGGVGADTQYF.

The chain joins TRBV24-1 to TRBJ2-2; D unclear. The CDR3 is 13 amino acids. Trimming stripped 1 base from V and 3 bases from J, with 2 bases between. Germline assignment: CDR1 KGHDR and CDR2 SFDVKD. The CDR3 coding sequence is TGTGCCACCAGTGATTTTTACACCGGGGAGCTGTTTTTT. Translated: CATSDFYTGELFF.

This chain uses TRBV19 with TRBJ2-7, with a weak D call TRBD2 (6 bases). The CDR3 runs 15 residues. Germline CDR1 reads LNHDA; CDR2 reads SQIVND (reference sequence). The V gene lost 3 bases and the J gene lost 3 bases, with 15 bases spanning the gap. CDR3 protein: CASSISGSGGYEQYF. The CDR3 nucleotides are TGTGCCAGTAGTATCTCCGGTAGCGGAGGCTACGAGCAGTACTTC.

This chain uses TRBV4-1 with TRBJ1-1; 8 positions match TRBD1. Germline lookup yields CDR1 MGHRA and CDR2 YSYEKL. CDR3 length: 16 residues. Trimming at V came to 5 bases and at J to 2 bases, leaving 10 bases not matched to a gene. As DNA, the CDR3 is TGCGCCAGCAGCAGCCGGACAGGGATAAGAAACACTGAAGCTTTCTTT. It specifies CASSSRTGIRNTEAFF.

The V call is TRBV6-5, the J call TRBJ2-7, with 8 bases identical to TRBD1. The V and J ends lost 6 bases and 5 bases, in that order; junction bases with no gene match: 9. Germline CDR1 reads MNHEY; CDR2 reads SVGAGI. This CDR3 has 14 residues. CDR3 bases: TGTGCCAGCAGGCCCCGGACAGGGAAGAACGAGCAGTACTTC. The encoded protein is CASRPRTGKNEQYF.

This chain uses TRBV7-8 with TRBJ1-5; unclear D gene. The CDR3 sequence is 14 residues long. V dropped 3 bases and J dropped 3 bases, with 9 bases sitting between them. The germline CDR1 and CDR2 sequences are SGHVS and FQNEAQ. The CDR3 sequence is CASSFGVDNQPQHF. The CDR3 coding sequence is TGTGCCAGCAGCTTCGGGGTGGACAATCAGCCCCAGCATTTT.

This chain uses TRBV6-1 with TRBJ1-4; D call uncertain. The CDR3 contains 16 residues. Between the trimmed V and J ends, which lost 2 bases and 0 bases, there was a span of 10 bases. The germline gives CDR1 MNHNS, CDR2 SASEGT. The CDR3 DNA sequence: TGTGCCAGCAGTGAACTCGCCAGTGCAACTAATGAAAAACTGTTTTTT. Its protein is CASSELASATNEKLFF.

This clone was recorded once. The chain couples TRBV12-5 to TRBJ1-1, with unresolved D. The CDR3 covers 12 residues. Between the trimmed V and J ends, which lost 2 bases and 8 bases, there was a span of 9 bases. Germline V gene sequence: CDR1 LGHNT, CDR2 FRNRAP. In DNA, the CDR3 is TGTGCTAGTGGTTTGACCCGGAGAGAAGCTTTCTTT. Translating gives CASGLTRREAFF. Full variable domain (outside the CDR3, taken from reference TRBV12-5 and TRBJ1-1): DARVTQTPRHKVTEMGQEVTMRCQPILGHNTVFWYRQTMMQGLELLAYFRNRAPLDDSGMPKDRFSAEMPDATLATLKIQPSEPRDSAVYFCASGLTRREAFFGQGTRLTVV.

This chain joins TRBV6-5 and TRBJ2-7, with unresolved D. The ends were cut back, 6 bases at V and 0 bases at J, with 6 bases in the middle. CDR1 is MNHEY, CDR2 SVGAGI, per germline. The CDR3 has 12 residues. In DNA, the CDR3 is TGTGCCAGCAGCCGGAGCTCCTACGAGCAGTACTTC. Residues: CASSRSSYEQYF.

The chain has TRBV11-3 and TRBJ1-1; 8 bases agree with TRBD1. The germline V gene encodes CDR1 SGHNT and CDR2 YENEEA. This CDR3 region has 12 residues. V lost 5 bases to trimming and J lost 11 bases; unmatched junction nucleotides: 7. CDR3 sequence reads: CASSIDRGAAFF. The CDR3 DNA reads TGTGCCAGCAGCATTGACAGGGGAGCCGCTTTCTTT.

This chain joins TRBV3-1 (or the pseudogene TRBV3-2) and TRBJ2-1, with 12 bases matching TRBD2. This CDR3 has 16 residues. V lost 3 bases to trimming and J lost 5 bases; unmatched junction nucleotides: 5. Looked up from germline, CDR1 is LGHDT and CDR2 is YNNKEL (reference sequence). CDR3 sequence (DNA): TGTGCCAGCAGCCACAGACTAGCGGGGGAAAACAATGAGCAGTTCTTC. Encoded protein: CASSHRLAGENNEQFF.

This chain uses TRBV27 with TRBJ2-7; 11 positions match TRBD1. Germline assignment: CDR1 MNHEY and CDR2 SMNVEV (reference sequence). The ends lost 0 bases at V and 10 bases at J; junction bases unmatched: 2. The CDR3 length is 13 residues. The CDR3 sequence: CASSLSDRGQQYF. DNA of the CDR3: TGTGCCAGCAGTTTATCGGACAGGGGGCAACAGTACTTC.

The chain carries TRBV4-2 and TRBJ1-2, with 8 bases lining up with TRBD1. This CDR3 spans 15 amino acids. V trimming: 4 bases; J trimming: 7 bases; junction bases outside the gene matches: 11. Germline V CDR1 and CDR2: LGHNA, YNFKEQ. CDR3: CASSRSDREASGYTF. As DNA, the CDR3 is TGTGCCAGCAGCCGATCGGACAGGGAAGCTTCTGGCTACACCTTC.

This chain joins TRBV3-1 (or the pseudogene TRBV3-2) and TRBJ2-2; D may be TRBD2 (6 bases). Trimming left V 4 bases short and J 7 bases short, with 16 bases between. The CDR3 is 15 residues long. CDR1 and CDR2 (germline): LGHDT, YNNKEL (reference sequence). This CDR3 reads CASSLLGPGGGELFF. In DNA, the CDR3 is TGTGCCAGCAGCCTTTTAGGACCCGGGGGCGGGGAGCTGTTTTTT.

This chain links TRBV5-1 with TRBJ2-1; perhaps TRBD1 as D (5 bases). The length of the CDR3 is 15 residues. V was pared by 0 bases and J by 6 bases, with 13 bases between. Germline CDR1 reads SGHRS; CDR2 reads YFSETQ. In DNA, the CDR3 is TGCGCCAGCAGCTTGGTACTGGGCCAGGGCAATGAGCAGTTCTTC. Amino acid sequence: CASSLVLGQGNEQFF. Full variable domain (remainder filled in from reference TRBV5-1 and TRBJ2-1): KAGVTQTPRYLIKTRGQQVTLSCSPISGHRSVSWYQQTPGQGLQFLFEYFSETQRNKGNFPGRFSGRQFSNSRSEMNVSTLELGDSALYLCASSLVLGQGNEQFFGPGTRLTVL.

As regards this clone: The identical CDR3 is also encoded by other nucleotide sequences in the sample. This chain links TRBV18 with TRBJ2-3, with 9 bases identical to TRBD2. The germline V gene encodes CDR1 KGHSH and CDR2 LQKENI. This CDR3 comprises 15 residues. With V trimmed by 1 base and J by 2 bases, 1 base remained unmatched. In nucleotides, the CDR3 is TGTGCCAGCTCACCACTAGCGGGAGACACAGATACGCAGTATTTT. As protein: CASSPLAGDTDTQYF.